The 2 T cell receptor beta chains below come from one sample, sequenced in a study of blood T cell repertoires in COVID-19. Measured with immunoSEQ multiplex PCR; TCRdb has only the in-frame clones, and not every one. The data contain about 220,000 clones, roughly 84% of them singletons. The sequenced material came from peripheral blood. These receptors were obtained from an elderly woman with acute or convalescent COVID-19.

The chain has TRBV6-6 and TRBJ2-5; 8 bases line up with TRBD1. The length of the CDR3 is 14 residues. The germline V gene encodes CDR1 MNHNY and CDR2 SVGAGI (reference sequence). The V and J ends lost 2 bases and 4 bases, in that order; junction bases with no gene match: 3. In DNA, the CDR3 is TGTGCCAGCAGTTACCAAGGACAGGGAGAGACCCAGTACTTC. Its translation: CASSYQGQGETQYF.

A single count supports this clone. The J gene is TRBJ1-1, the V gene TRBV10-3, with TRBD1 matching over 7 bases. This CDR3 region has 13 residues. The germline CDR1 and CDR2 sequences are ENHRY and SYGVKD. Trimming cost V 10 bases and J 1 base; bases outside gene matches: 6. The CDR3 loop is CASLGQTNTEAFF. CDR3 bases: TGTGCCAGCTTGGGACAGACGAACACTGAAGCTTTCTTT.